This T cell receptor (beta chain) was observed in a study of memory CD4+ T cells and cytomegalovirus serostatus. Background on the study: Of the healthy Belgian adults, fewer than 10 were CMV seropositive and 20 to 30 seronegative. Study results and caveats: Each of approximately 61 CMV-associated TCRbeta sequences occurred in one to five individuals. The CMV-associated TCR signature appears largely within the CD4+ memory repertoire.

Single viable CD3+CD4+CD8-CD45RO+ cells were sorted as the memory CD4+ T cells. The assay was immunoSEQ multiplex PCR, and TCRdb's table has in-frame clones only and misses some. Of tens of thousands of clones listed, 60% to 80% are singletons. As concerns this clone: Its cognate antigen is unknown.

The germline gives CDR1 SNHLY, CDR2 FYNNEI. This CDR3 region has 14 residues. V gave up 8 bases and J gave up 1 base, with 14 bases separating them. The TCR originated in an adult in good health and CMV-seronegative. The source material was memory CD4+ T cells from blood. The V gene is TRBV2, the J gene TRBJ1-2; D gene ambiguous. The CDR3 here is CASLGLINNYGYTF. The CDR3 nucleotides read TGTGCCAGCTTGGGCCTAATTAATAACTATGGCTACACCTTC. Full variable domain (outside the CDR3, taken from reference TRBV2 and TRBJ1-2): EPEVTQTPSHQVTQMGQEVILRCVPISNHLYFYWYRQILGQKVEFLVSFYNNEISEKSEIFDDQFSVERPDGSNFTLKIRSTKLEDSAMYFCASLGLINNYGYTFGSGTRLTVV.